These 4 T cell receptor beta chains came from one sample sequenced in a study of T cells after yellow fever vaccination. TCRdb re-derived calls from the 5' RACE reads in MiXCR, one entry per CDR3 protein. This table has 450,000 to 600,000 distinct CDR3 sequences, less than 20% appearing once. Sequencing used PBMCs, obtained 4 to 5 days after the first yellow fever vaccination. The receptors come from a man younger than 35 who received the YFV17D yellow fever vaccine.

This clonotype was recorded at least ten times. The CDR3 is CASSFGETQYF. In DNA form, the CDR3 reads TGTGCCAGCAGTTTCGGAGAGACCCAGTACTTC. The chain carries TRBV12-3 or TRBV12-4 and TRBJ2-5, with D uncertain. The CDR3 spans 11 residues. Trimming took 3 bases from V and 4 from J, leaving 3 bases between them.

The chain couples TRBV29-1 to TRBJ1-3; D is undetermined. Trimming stripped 7 bases from V and 0 bases from J, with 13 bases between. Germline CDR1 and CDR2: SQVTM and ANQGSEA. The CDR3 extends over 14 amino acids. CDR3 region: CSAYEGSSGNTIYF. As DNA, the CDR3 is TGCAGCGCCTATGAGGGCAGCTCTGGAAACACCATATATTTT.

This clonotype was seen repeatedly, ten times or more. J is TRBJ2-5 and V is TRBV10-2, with D tentatively TRBD1 or TRBD2 (5 bases each). The germline V and J ends were trimmed by 6 bases and 4 bases, with 12 bases remaining between them. CDR1 and CDR2 (germline): WSHSY, SAAADI. The CDR3 is 13 amino acids. The CDR3 nucleotides read TGCGCCAGCAGAACCGGTGGGGGAGAGACCCAGTACTTC. It encodes CASRTGGGETQYF.

This clonotype has ten or more counts. V is TRBV9 and J is TRBJ1-1; 10 nucleotides agree with TRBD1. V lost 2 bases, J lost 3 bases, and 7 bases stayed unmatched. Germline V CDR1 and CDR2: SGDLS, YYNGEE. The CDR3 has 16 amino acids. CDR3 sequence: CASSVGSGTGDTEAFF. The CDR3 nucleotides read TGTGCCAGCAGCGTGGGGTCCGGGACAGGGGACACTGAAGCTTTCTTT. The full variable domain, in which reference TRBV9 and TRBJ1-1 provide the parts outside the CDR3, is DSGVTQTPKHLITATGQRVTLRCSPRSGDLSVYWYQQSLDQGLQFLIQYYNGEERAKGNILERFSAQQFPDLHSELNLSSLELGDSALYFCASSVGSGTGDTEAFFGQGTRLTVV.